Each of the 3 T cell receptor beta chains below was sequenced from the same sample in a study of T cell responses to AZD1222 COVID-19 vaccine. TCRdb keeps only in-frame clones here, not all; method: immunoSEQ multiplex PCR. This repertoire shows some 150,000 clones, around 91% found once; its top ten account for 5.2%. Sequences were derived from peripheral blood, sampled on day 0 of AZD1222 vaccination. The receptors stem from an adult in good health.

The chain recombines TRBV4-3 with TRBJ1-1, with 7 bases identical to TRBD1. CDR1 LGHNA and CDR2 YSLEER come from the germline V gene. This CDR3 contains 15 residues. V shed 3 bases and J 0 bases; nucleotides not matched to a gene: 4. The CDR3 DNA sequence: TGCGCCAGCAGCCATCAGACAGGGTTGAACACTGAAGCTTTCTTT. Translated, it gives CASSHQTGLNTEAFF.

This clone has only one observation. Here the CDR3 DNA reads TGTGCCAGCAGTTGGACAGTTAATCAGCCCCAGCATTTT. Translating gives CASSWTVNQPQHF. This chain links TRBV6-2 or TRBV6-3 with TRBJ1-5, with D maybe TRBD1 (6 bases). V lost 4 bases to trimming and J lost 4 bases, with 8 bases between them. The V gene's germline CDR1 is MNHEY and CDR2 SVGEGT. The CDR3 has 13 amino acids.

V and J are TRBV6-5 and TRBJ2-7, with D perhaps assigned TRBD1 or TRBD2 (5 bases each). The CDR3 loop spans 14 amino acids. The V end was cut by 5 bases, the J end by 1 base, with 12 bases between. Germline loops: CDR1 MNHEY, CDR2 SVGAGI. The DNA for the CDR3 is TGTGCCAGCAGTCCTCACGGGGCGTCCTACGAGCAGTACTTC. Protein: CASSPHGASYEQYF.